This paragraph covers one T cell receptor beta chain sequence. Sequencing used immunoSEQ multiplex PCR; TCRdb keeps in-frame clones, though not all of them. The repertoire includes around 450,000 clones, roughly nine tenths of them detected once, and approximately 2% sits in the top ten. The data are from a study of blood T cell repertoires in COVID-19. The V gene's germline CDR1 is WSHSY and CDR2 SAAADI. The trim removed 7 bases at V and 2 bases at J, leaving 7 bases unmatched. The CDR3 consists of 14 residues. Material: PBMCs or T cells enriched from blood (not recorded which). The chain links TRBV10-2 to TRBJ2-7, with 8 bases that match TRBD2. This sequence was found in a woman aged 18-30 years with acute COVID-19. CDR3 sequence reads: CASKNAGGTYEQYF. The CDR3 DNA sequence: TGCGCCAGCAAAAACGCGGGGGGCACCTACGAGCAGTACTTC.